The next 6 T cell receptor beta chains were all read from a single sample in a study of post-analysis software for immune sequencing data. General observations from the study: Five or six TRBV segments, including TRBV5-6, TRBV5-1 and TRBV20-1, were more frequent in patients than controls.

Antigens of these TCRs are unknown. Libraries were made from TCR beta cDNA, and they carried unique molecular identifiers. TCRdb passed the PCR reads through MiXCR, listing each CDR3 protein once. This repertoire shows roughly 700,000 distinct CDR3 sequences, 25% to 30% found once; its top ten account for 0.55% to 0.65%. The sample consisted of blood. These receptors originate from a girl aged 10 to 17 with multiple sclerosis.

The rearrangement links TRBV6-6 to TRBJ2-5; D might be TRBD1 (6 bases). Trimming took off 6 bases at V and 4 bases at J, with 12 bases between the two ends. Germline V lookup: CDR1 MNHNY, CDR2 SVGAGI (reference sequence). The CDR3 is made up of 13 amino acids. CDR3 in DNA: TGTGCCAGCAGAACAGGGAGCGTAGAGACCCAGTACTTC. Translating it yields CASRTGSVETQYF.

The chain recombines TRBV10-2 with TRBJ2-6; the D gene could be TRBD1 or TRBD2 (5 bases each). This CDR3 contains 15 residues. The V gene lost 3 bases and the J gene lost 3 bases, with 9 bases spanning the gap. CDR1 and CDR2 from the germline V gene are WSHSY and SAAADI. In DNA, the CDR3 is TGCGCCAGCAGTGACGGGACCTTTGGGGCCAACGTCCTGACTTTC. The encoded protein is CASSDGTFGANVLTF.

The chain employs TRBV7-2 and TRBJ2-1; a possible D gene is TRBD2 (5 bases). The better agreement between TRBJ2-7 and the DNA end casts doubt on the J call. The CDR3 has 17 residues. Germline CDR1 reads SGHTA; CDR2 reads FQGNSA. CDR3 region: CASSLGSSPLSYNEQYF. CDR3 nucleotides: TGTGCCAGCAGCTTAGGATCTAGCCCTCTCTCCTACAATGAGCAGTACTTC.

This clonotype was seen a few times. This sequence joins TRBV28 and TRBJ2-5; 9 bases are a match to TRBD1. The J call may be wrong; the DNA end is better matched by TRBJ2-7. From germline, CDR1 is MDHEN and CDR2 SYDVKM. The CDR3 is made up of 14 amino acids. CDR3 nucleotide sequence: TGTGCCAGCAGTTTCCCGGGACAGGGAGGCGAGCAGTACTTC. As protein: CASSFPGQGGEQYF.

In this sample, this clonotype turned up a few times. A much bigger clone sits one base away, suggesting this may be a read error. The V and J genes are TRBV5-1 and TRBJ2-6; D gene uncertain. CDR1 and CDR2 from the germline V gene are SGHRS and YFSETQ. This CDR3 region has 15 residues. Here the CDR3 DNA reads TGCGCCAGCACCTTGGGCATTGGTGGGGCCAACGTCCTGACTTTC. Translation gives CASTLGIGGANVLTF.

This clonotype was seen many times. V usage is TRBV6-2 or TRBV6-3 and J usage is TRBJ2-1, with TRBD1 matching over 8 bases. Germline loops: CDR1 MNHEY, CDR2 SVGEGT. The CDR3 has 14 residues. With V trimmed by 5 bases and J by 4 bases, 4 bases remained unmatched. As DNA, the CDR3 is TGTGCCAGCAGTCGACAGGGGAGGTACAATGAGCAGTTCTTC. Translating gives CASSRQGRYNEQFF.